This T cell receptor beta chain stems from a study of cytomegalovirus exposure and HLA in healthy donors. A word on this clone: What it binds is not known. This specimen includes other DNA sequences encoding the same CDR3.

The CDR3 is 16 residues long. Whole-study results and caveats: Researchers catalogued about 150 TCR beta chains as cytomegalovirus-associated. According to reports, the classifier identified cytomegalovirus status with high specificity and sensitivity. In a later analysis, common viral pathogens appeared linked to several of the most significant clusters. Rare TCR sequences predominated, though certain public TCRs were found in many donors.

The PCR ran on 60 Vbeta and 13 Jbeta primers. Sequencing was performed with immunoSEQ multiplex PCR; in TCRdb, only in-frame clones are kept and a portion is missing. The sample has 150,000 to 200,000 clones, 82% seen once. This clonotype was sampled from a middle-aged man in good health and CMV-seronegative. The chain couples TRBV21-1 to TRBJ1-2; the table's D call, TRBD1, was not checked against the DNA. TRBV21-1 has pseudogene status. Sequencing was carried out using PBMCs. In DNA, the CDR3 is TGTGCCAGCAGCAAAACCCAGGGGGCGGCATTAGGCGGCTACACCTTC. The encoded protein is CASSKTQGAALGGYTF.